This T cell receptor beta chain was observed in a study of T cells in Graves' hyperthyroidism and ophthalmopathy (dated by TCRdb to between 2018 and 2021). Context from the whole study: A discovery cohort of roughly 100 patients, 43 with Graves' ophthalmopathy and under 60 with stable Graves' hyperthyroidism, was used to find distinguishing TCR V-J signatures. Prospective prediction of ophthalmopathy was tested in an independent validation cohort of fewer than 20 hyperthyroidism patients and some 17 patients who later progressed to ophthalmopathy. For training and testing, the roughly 93 patients in the discovery cohort were randomly divided in a 7:3 ratio. In more than 5 Graves' hyperthyroidism patients, the study also compared T-cell repertoires from thyroid tissue with T-cell repertoires from blood. Once sampling was done, hyperthyroidism patients were given methimazole at a starting dose of 30 mg daily, whereas ophthalmopathy patients were given high-dose intravenous methylprednisolone. According to the paper, TCR Vbeta CDR3 sequencing was carried out on approximately 140 peripheral blood samples, which came from over 40 ophthalmopathy, 75 to 80 hyperthyroidism and approximately 17 progressor patients. On the study overall, not on this receptor specifically: Sample size was not statistically predetermined, and blinding of investigators to group allocation was not performed. In validation, progression to ophthalmopathy was predicted by the model with around 71% sensitivity and just over 72% specificity, a median of 6.5 months before onset. A 13 V-J signature model separated ophthalmopathy from stable hyperthyroidism, with approximately 86% sensitivity and just under 84% specificity in cross-validation and 80%/75% in testing. Blood samples also contained most of the expanded thyroid clonotypes (frequency above 0.001), which suggests that blood repertoires may reflect thyroid immune responses.

V is shortened by 3 bases, J by 3 bases, and the region joining them spans 18 bases. Taken from cysteine to phenylalanine, the CDR3 has 16 residues. The read is trimmed to its CDR3 DNA, 48 bases read in frame from base 1. Based on the germline V gene, the CDR1 and CDR2 sequences are SGHRS and YFSETQ. TCR beta CDR3 regions were amplified from RNA transcripts. The TCR CDR3 was subjected to a first round of RT-PCR using the HTBI primer set and the Qiagen OneStep RT-PCR kit. The libraries were constructed in a second round of multiplex PCR and then size-selected and purified. Libraries were sequenced paired-end with 100 bp reads on an Illumina HiSeq2000. Under the source paper's analysis protocol: SOAPnuke was used to process the raw data, with reads discarded if the reads contained adapters or uncalled bases, had a mean Phred below 15, or lacked an exact constant-primer or identifier match. High-quality paired reads were merged using COPE v1.2.5, and each unique nucleotide sequence was defined as a clonotype. MiTCR v1.1 was used to align clonotypes to the IMGT TRBV, TRBD and TRBJ reference segments. The analysis was restricted to V-J combinations with a frequency above 0.0001, which together covered about 99% of the repertoires. A TCS score was defined as the ratio of F50 (clonal expansion) to E x V (chaos), with BLOSUM62-based TCRdist applied between CDR3 peptides within each V-J. Welch's t-statistics and random forest reduced some 510 V-J features to 10 to 15, which were used in a naive Bayes classifier (R e1071). The similarity between thyroid and blood repertoires was quantified using the Morisita-Horn index. TCRdb trimmed the raw reads at Q25, called clones with MiXCR and kept productive beta chains. CDR3 protein duplicates are merged, each entry listing the most common genes and DNA. In this record, the V and J calls reflect TCRdb's handling and not the investigators' own analysis. This sample has 500,000 to 650,000 distinct CDR3 sequences in its table, and about 46% of those were observed once. In total, the top ten clones hold 44% of the sample.

Any patient with an uncontrolled infection, another autoimmune disease, pregnancy or lactation was excluded. Diagnoses relied on clinical symptoms, serum thyroxine and TRAb, thyroid ultrasound and orbital computed tomography. Total RNA was extracted using Trizol reagent, and RNA quality was assessed on an Agilent 2100 Bioanalyzer. This clonotype was seen repeatedly, ten times or more. Its antigen is unknown. One base away there is no much larger clone; base qualities are not given. The sequence joins TRBV5-1 to TRBJ2-5; the D region possibly corresponds to TRBD1 (6 bases align). Sequencing used peripheral blood or thyroid tissue (not recorded which). The receptor comes from an adult woman with Graves' disease, either hyperthyroidism or ophthalmopathy (not recorded which). The CDR3 reads CASSSGQIPREETQYF. The DNA sequence is as follows: TGCGCCAGCAGCTCCGGACAGATCCCCCGGGAAGAGACCCAGTACTTC.